This entry lists 16 T cell receptor beta chains sequenced from one sample in a study of blood T cell repertoires in COVID-19. Some clones are missing from TCRdb's copy, which holds only in-frame ones; the method was immunoSEQ multiplex PCR. The sample yields 130,000 to 150,000 clones, approximately 87% seen once. Sequencing input: PBMCs or T cells enriched from blood (not recorded which). These receptors came from a woman in her 30s with acute COVID-19.

The chain links TRBV30 to TRBJ1-1; D may be TRBD1 (6 bases). Germline V gene sequence: CDR1 GTSNPN, CDR2 SVGIG (reference sequence). The CDR3 extends over 13 amino acids. The V and J ends lost 3 bases and 5 bases respectively, with 13 bases between them. CDR3: CAWRFGGPTEAFF. CDR3 bases: TGTGCCTGGAGGTTCGGGGGGCCGACTGAAGCTTTCTTT.

A note on this clone: The junction differs from germline at one of its ends, possibly a read error. The rearrangement joins TRBV4-2 to TRBJ1-2, with D hard to call. CDR1 LGHNA and CDR2 YNFKEQ come from the germline V gene. The CDR3 sequence is 13 residues long. The CDR3 coding sequence is TGTGCCAGCAACCAAGGAGCCGAGGATGGCTACACCTTC. Protein sequence: CASNQGAEDGYTF.

About this clone: A junction boundary mismatches the germline segment, possibly from a read error. This chain connects TRBV7-3 to TRBJ1-4; D call uncertain. This CDR3 has 15 amino acids. Germline CDR1 and CDR2: SGHTA and FQGTGA. CDR3 coding DNA: TGTGCCAGCAGCCTAACAAGGAGCGGAGATGAAAAACTGTTTTTT. This encodes CASSLTRSGDEKLFF.

V is TRBV10-3 and J is TRBJ2-5; 8 bases align to TRBD1. The CDR3 has 15 residues. J was trimmed by 1 base and V by 6 bases; bases with no gene match: 7. Germline lookup yields CDR1 ENHRY and CDR2 SYGVKD. The chain's CDR3 is CAIRASGTGQETQYF. DNA of the CDR3: TGTGCCATCAGAGCCTCCGGGACAGGCCAAGAGACCCAGTACTTC.

This chain links TRBV7-8 with TRBJ2-3, with 8 bases aligning to TRBD2. The V gene's germline CDR1 is SGHVS and CDR2 FQNEAQ. The V gene end was trimmed by 0 bases and the J gene end by 2 bases; junction bases not matched to a gene: 7. The CDR3 consists of 17 residues. Here the CDR3 reads CASSLALTSGHTDTQYF. Written as DNA, the CDR3 is TGTGCCAGCAGCTTAGCTCTTACTAGCGGACACACAGATACGCAGTATTTT.

This CDR3 is CASSVVSGGGTGVYNEQFF. In nucleotides, the CDR3 is TGTGCCAGCAGCGTAGTGTCGGGGGGCGGGACAGGAGTATACAATGAGCAGTTCTTC. The chain recombines TRBV9 with TRBJ2-1; D is perhaps TRBD1 (8 bases). The germline V gene encodes CDR1 SGDLS and CDR2 YYNGEE. The CDR3 consists of 19 residues. Trimming cost V 0 bases and J 4 bases, with 23 bases left between them.

The rearrangement links TRBV9 to TRBJ2-5; 8 bases line up with TRBD2. V shed 0 bases, J shed 3 bases, and the junction held 13 bases outside the gene matches. Germline V lookup: CDR1 SGDLS, CDR2 YYNGEE. The CDR3 has 18 residues. CDR3 nucleotides: TGTGCCAGCAGCGTAGGGGCCCCCGGGGGGGGACAAGAAGAGACCCAGTACTTC. This sequence encodes CASSVGAPGGGQEETQYF.

The V and J genes are TRBV19 and TRBJ1-1; D may be TRBD1 (5 bases). The CDR3 extends over 15 amino acids. V was cut by 5 bases and J by 2 bases, with 15 bases left in between. Germline V gene sequence: CDR1 LNHDA, CDR2 SQIVND (reference sequence). Here the CDR3 DNA reads TGTGCCAGTAGTCTGGGAGGGGCACCAAACACTGAAGCTTTCTTT. Translated: CASSLGGAPNTEAFF.

The J gene is TRBJ1-1, the V gene TRBV18; 7 bases match TRBD1. The CDR3 consists of 14 residues. Germline CDR1 reads KGHSH; CDR2 reads LQKENI. The V segment lost 6 bases and the J segment 0 bases; nucleotides outside the gene matches: 4. Here the CDR3 reads CASSAGQMNTEAFF. Here the CDR3 DNA reads TGTGCCAGCTCGGCGGGACAGATGAACACTGAAGCTTTCTTT.

V and J are TRBV7-3 and TRBJ2-1, with D perhaps matching TRBD1 (5 bases). In germline, CDR1 is SGHTA, CDR2 FQGTGA. This CDR3 spans 15 amino acids. V dropped 5 bases and J dropped 5 bases, with 16 bases sitting between them. CDR3 bases: TGTGCCAGCAGCCCCCTCCCGACAGCTCACAATGAGCAGTTCTTC. Its protein is CASSPLPTAHNEQFF.

This sequence joins TRBV27 and TRBJ2-1, with D uncertain. V lost 5 bases and J 6 bases, leaving 11 bases between the germline ends. Germline-derived CDR1 and CDR2 are MNHEY and SMNVEV (reference sequence). The CDR3 consists of 13 residues. CDR3 in DNA: TGTGCCAGCAGTCCTGGGCCCCCCAATGAGCAGTTCTTC. This sequence encodes CASSPGPPNEQFF.

The genes are TRBV3-1 (or the pseudogene TRBV3-2) and TRBJ2-7; D not resolved. CDR1 and CDR2 from the germline V gene are LGHDT and YNNKEL (reference sequence). Deletions cut 0 bases from V and 5 bases from J, with 17 bases between. The CDR3 contains 16 residues. CDR3 protein: CASSQDQGRVVNEQYF. The CDR3 DNA follows: TGTGCCAGCAGCCAAGATCAAGGCCGGGTAGTAAACGAGCAGTACTTC.

Details on this clone: Distinct nucleotide sequences in the sample also encode this CDR3. The gene calls are TRBV28 and TRBJ2-1, with 11 bases identical to TRBD2. Germline V gene sequence: CDR1 MDHEN, CDR2 SYDVKM. V was clipped by 6 bases and J by 2 bases; unmatched bases: 3. This CDR3 is built from 15 residues. The CDR3 here is CASSFSGRAYNEQFF. CDR3 coding DNA: TGTGCCAGCAGCTTTAGCGGGAGGGCCTACAATGAGCAGTTCTTC.

DNA for the CDR3: TGTGCCAGCAGTTTAGGTTCCAGGCGCGAGCAGTACTTC. Translation: CASSLGSRREQYF. The chain uses TRBV12-3 or TRBV12-4 and TRBJ2-7, with D hard to call. Deletions cut 1 base from V and 6 bases from J, with 10 bases between. The CDR3 totals 13 residues.

The chain has TRBV19 and TRBJ1-1; D is unresolved. V was trimmed by 3 bases and J by 5 bases, leaving 10 bases between them. The CDR3 is 13 residues long. The germline gives CDR1 LNHDA, CDR2 SQIVND (reference sequence). In DNA form, the CDR3 reads TGTGCCAGTAGTATTTCCGCGCAAACTGAAGCTTTCTTT. This translates into CASSISAQTEAFF.

This clone has only one observation. The rearrangement joins TRBV18 to TRBJ2-5; weak D call: TRBD1 (6 bases). CDR3 length: 15 amino acids. V was clipped by 0 bases and J by 1 base, with 9 bases between them. Germline values: CDR1 KGHSH, CDR2 LQKENI. For the CDR3, the DNA is TGTGCCAGCTCACCACCGGGACATATCCAAGAGACCCAGTACTTC. Protein product: CASSPPGHIQETQYF.